Here is one TCR beta chain with its context. Its antigen is unidentified. The sample originates from a study of T cell responses to AZD1222 COVID-19 vaccine. Data came from immunoSEQ multiplex PCR; TCRdb stores just in-frame clones and leaves some out. Among some 130,000 clones, about 90% were seen once, and the ten largest hold 18%. General study points: Baseline seropositives among AZD1222 recipients totaled only five to seven. White British ancestry dominated among donors, who included more females, and clonal diversity was possibly underestimated. Scientists sampled the repertoires only once the peak T cell response had passed. Among vaccine-associated CD4 TCRs, coverage spanned spike, with dominance at 160-218 and 743-854.

The V end was cut by 5 bases, the J end by 5 bases, with 13 bases between. CDR3 length equals 13 residues. Germline CDR1 reads SGHNT; CDR2 reads YYREEE (reference sequence). Specimen: peripheral blood, collected on day 0 of MenACWY control vaccination. J is TRBJ1-1 and V is TRBV5-4; the D is unclear. This TCR derives from an adult in good health. The DNA of the CDR3 is TGTGCCAGCAGGGTCGGTTGGAAGACTGAAGCTTTCTTT. Its translation: CASRVGWKTEAFF.